This T cell receptor (beta chain) was sequenced during a study of shared clonotypes between healthy human individuals. The CDR3 is 17 amino acids. V shed 3 bases, J shed 4 bases, and the junction held 10 bases outside the gene matches. Germline-derived CDR1 and CDR2 are KGHSH and LQKENI. In its sample, this clone was seen a few times. Profiled with immunoSEQ multiplex PCR; TCRdb holds only in-frame clones, not every one. The table includes under 750,000 clones, about two thirds detected once. The gene calls are TRBV18 and TRBJ2-5; 11 nucleotides match TRBD2. What was sequenced was memory CD4+ T cells sorted from blood. The subset was: CD45RA-negative fraction. The receptor's source is a woman in her twenties or thirties in good health. The CDR3 nucleotides are TGTGCCAGCTCACCGAAGACTAGCGGGACGTCGGGAGAGACCCAGTACTTC. This gives the protein CASSPKTSGTSGETQYF. Based on the CDR3 plus reference TRBV18 and TRBJ2-5, the full variable domain is NAGVMQNPRHLVRRRGQEARLRCSPMKGHSHVYWYRQLPEEGLKFMVYLQKENIIDESGMPKERFSAEFPKEGPSILRIQQVVRGDSAAYFCASSPKTSGTSGETQYFGPGTRLLVL.